This entry concerns a single TCR beta chain. What it recognizes is unknown. The record originates from a study of shared clonotypes between healthy human individuals. Germline V gives CDR1 WSHSY, CDR2 SAAADI. V lost 0 bases, J lost 2 bases, and 18 bases lay in between. This CDR3 contains 18 residues. Whole-study findings and limits: Lower generation probabilities were found for non-shared clonotypes than for those shared by all four donors.

For sorted subsets, 150 to 200 ng DNA per replicate equaled tens of thousands of T cell genomes. The method was immunoSEQ multiplex PCR; TCRdb's version includes in-frame clones alone and lacks a portion of them. The sample records fewer than 1.6 million clones, around 98.5% being singletons. Division of CD4+ cells produced a CD45RA+ naive subset and a CD45RA-negative memory subset. The chain couples TRBV10-2 to TRBJ2-3; unclear D gene. Material: naive CD4+ T cells sorted from blood. This sample's subset: CD45RA+ positively selected. This clonotype was obtained from a man between 25 and 39 years old in good health. The CDR3 DNA sequence: TGCGCCAGCAGTGAGTCTCTAGGCGGTTATCCTCCCACAGATACGCAGTATTTT. It codes for CASSESLGGYPPTDTQYF.